This passage covers 12 T cell receptor beta chains from one sample sequenced in a study of T cell changes during pregnancy in multiple sclerosis. The data were produced by immunoSEQ multiplex PCR, yet TCRdb's version contains in-frame clones alone and is incomplete. The sample yields approximately 110,000 clones, about nine tenths seen once. This specimen consisted of peripheral blood, obtained after pregnancy. The source is a female donor with multiple sclerosis, enrolled in a pregnancy study.

CDR3 coding DNA: TGTGCCAGCAGTTCCGGGTGGACTGAAGCTTTCTTT. Translated, it gives CASSSGWTEAFF. This chain joins TRBV27 and TRBJ1-1, with D hard to call. V was pared by 4 bases and J by 5 bases, with 8 bases between. The CDR3 has 12 residues. Germline V lookup: CDR1 MNHEY, CDR2 SMNVEV (reference sequence).

CDR3 sequence (DNA): TGCGCCAGCGGAAACTCCGGGAGCTCCTACGAGCAGTACTTC. This sequence encodes CASGNSGSSYEQYF. The J gene is TRBJ2-7, the V gene TRBV5-1; D perhaps matches TRBD2 (6 bases). CDR3 size: 14 residues. Trimming cost V 7 bases and J 0 bases, with 14 bases left between them. Germline lookup yields CDR1 SGHRS and CDR2 YFSETQ. Complete variable domain (other parts from reference TRBV5-1 and TRBJ2-7): KAGVTQTPRYLIKTRGQQVTLSCSPISGHRSVSWYQQTPGQGLQFLFEYFSETQRNKGNFPGRFSGRQFSNSRSEMNVSTLELGDSALYLCASGNSGSSYEQYFGPGTRLTVT.

The V call is TRBV6-1, the J call TRBJ2-3; no clear D. The CDR3 has 13 amino acids. Germline assignment: CDR1 MNHNS and CDR2 SASEGT. Trimming left V 3 bases short and J 11 bases short, with 15 bases between. CDR3 nucleotide sequence: TGTGCCAGCAGTGACGATGGGCGCTTGGGGCAGTATTTT. Translation: CASSDDGRLGQYF.

This clone has just one count. J is TRBJ2-1 and V is TRBV7-3, with D possibly matching TRBD2 (6 bases). V lost 4 bases and J lost 11, with 21 bases in between. This CDR3 is built from 15 residues. The V gene's germline CDR1 is SGHTA and CDR2 FQGTGA. CDR3 sequence reads: CASSSGAAGRTKQFF. As DNA, the CDR3 is TGTGCCAGCAGCTCCGGGGCGGCAGGGAGGACCAAGCAGTTCTTC.

CDR3 region: CASTSRLSSYNSPLHF. DNA of the CDR3: TGTGCCAGCACCTCTCGCTTGAGCTCCTATAATTCACCCCTCCACTTT. This chain uses TRBV27 with TRBJ1-6; D is unclear. V lost 7 bases and J 0 bases, leaving 13 bases between the germline ends. CDR1 is MNHEY, CDR2 SMNVEV, per germline (reference sequence). The CDR3 is 16 residues long.

The chain links TRBV5-4 to TRBJ1-6; D may be TRBD1 (5 bases). Germline CDR1 is SGHNT and CDR2 is YYREEE (reference sequence). This CDR3 contains 16 residues. Trimming removed 7 bases from V and 8 bases from J, with 22 bases in between. Written as DNA, the CDR3 is TGTGCCAGCGCCACCATGGGGGGGATTGGGGATTCACCCCTCCACTTT. This translates into CASATMGGIGDSPLHF.

This sequence joins TRBV11-3 and TRBJ1-1, with 7 bases that match TRBD1. The germline CDR1 and CDR2 sequences are SGHNT and YENEEA. V lost 5 bases to trimming and J lost 0 bases; unmatched junction nucleotides: 3. The CDR3 length is 14 residues. DNA for the CDR3: TGTGCCAGCAGCGGGACAGCGGTGAACACTGAAGCTTTCTTT. The encoded protein is CASSGTAVNTEAFF.

V and J are TRBV7-8 and TRBJ1-2; 7 positions match TRBD1. Germline V gene lookup returns CDR1 SGHVS and CDR2 FQNEAQ. The CDR3 covers 15 residues. V lost 0 bases and J lost 2; bases outside the gene matches: 3. CDR3 in DNA: TGTGCCAGCAGCTTAGCTGTACAGGGGAACTATGGCTACACCTTC. Translation: CASSLAVQGNYGYTF.

This chain uses TRBV6-6 with TRBJ2-7; TRBD2 is a possible D gene (5 bases). The CDR3 length is 15 residues. Germline V gene sequence: CDR1 MNHNY, CDR2 SVGAGI (reference sequence). Between the trimmed V and J ends, which lost 4 bases and 6 bases, there was a span of 19 bases. Written as DNA, the CDR3 is TGTGCCAGCAGTTTGGTCGGGGAAATTTCTGGCGAGCAGTACTTC. It encodes CASSLVGEISGEQYF.

The rearrangement uses TRBV7-2 and TRBJ1-2; 10 nucleotides line up with TRBD1. The CDR3 consists of 17 residues. J lost 8 bases, V lost 0 bases, and 12 bases had no gene match. Germline V lookup: CDR1 SGHTA, CDR2 FQGNSA. The CDR3 coding sequence is TGTGCCAGCAGCTTAGCGTGGGACAGGGGATCAGTGAGGGGCTACACCTTC. Translating gives CASSLAWDRGSVRGYTF.

The J gene is TRBJ2-5, the V gene TRBV14; D is unclear. The germline CDR1 and CDR2 sequences are SGHDN and FVKESK. CDR3 length: 13 residues. Trimming removed 3 bases at V and 7 bases at J, with 12 bases between. Here the CDR3 reads CASSHGQAMTQYF. The CDR3 bases are TGTGCCAGCAGCCATGGCCAGGCGATGACCCAGTACTTC.

V is TRBV7-9 and J is TRBJ2-1; TRBD1 matches at 7 bases. Germline lookup yields CDR1 SEHNR and CDR2 FQNEAQ (reference sequence). The CDR3 loop spans 16 amino acids. Trimming removed 4 bases from V and 6 bases from J; junction bases left unmatched: 12. CDR3 DNA sequence: TGTGCCAGCAGCTCAACCTTGGGGACAGCCCGCAATGAGCAGTTCTTC. It yields the protein CASSSTLGTARNEQFF.